This is a list of T cell receptor beta chains from one sample in a study of T cell responses to AZD1222 COVID-19 vaccine. Assay: immunoSEQ multiplex PCR; the TCRdb copy retains only in-frame clones and omits some. The table includes about 100,000 clones, 88% detected once. Specimen: peripheral blood, collected on day 0 of AZD1222 vaccination. The receptors shown here come from an adult in good health. CDR3s include the opening cysteine and the closing phenylalanine or tryptophan. Fields, in order: V gene, J gene, clone size, D gene, CDR3 DNA, CDR3 protein. A D gene is named only where the DNA matches it firmly. Clone sizes are given selectively: once, few, many, or a class where the clone is expanded.

TRBV13	TRBJ1-3	-	-	TGTGCCAGCAGCTTAGCCGTTCGGGACACCATATATTTT	CASSLAVRDTIYF
TRBV14	TRBJ1-2	once	-	TGTGCCAGCAGCCAAGATTACCCGGATGCTAACTATGGCTACACCTTC	CASSQDYPDANYGYTF
TRBV27	TRBJ2-7	-	-	TGTGCCAGCAGTGATGGGAGCGGGCCTGCCTACGAGCAGTACTTC	CASSDGSGPAYEQYF
TRBV3-1/TRBV3-2	TRBJ2-3	-	-	TGTGCCAGCAGCCTAGACCCGGGAGACTTCTCCACAGATACGCAGTATTTT	CASSLDPGDFSTDTQYF
TRBV27	TRBJ2-7	once	TRBD2	TGTGCCAGCAGCTTACGGGGGGCCTACGAGCAGTACTTC	CASSLRGAYEQYF
TRBV9	TRBJ2-7	-	TRBD2	TGTGCCAGCAGCGTAGCGGGAGGGTCCGCCTACGAGCAGTACTTC	CASSVAGGSAYEQYF
TRBV19	TRBJ1-3	-	TRBD1	TGTGCCAGTAGTTTGCCGGGACAGGGGACTCACCGCCCGACTGGAAACACCATATATTTT	CASSLPGQGTHRPTGNTIYF
TRBV3-1/TRBV3-2	TRBJ2-7	-	-	TGTGCCAGCAGCCAAACCCGGGACGCCTACGAGCAGTACTTC	CASSQTRDAYEQYF
TRBV5-1	TRBJ2-1	-	TRBD2	TGCGCCAGCAGCGGCTCGGGAGGGCCTGGGGGAGAGCAGTTCTTC	CASSGSGGPGGEQFF
TRBV14	TRBJ1-1	-	-	TGTGCCAGCAGCTTGCTCCGGACAGTAAACACTGAAGCTTTCTTT	CASSLLRTVNTEAFF
TRBV19	TRBJ2-1	-	TRBD2	TGTGCCAGTAGTACACAGGGACTAGCGGGTTACAATGAGCAGTTCTTC	CASSTQGLAGYNEQFF
TRBV14	TRBJ2-2	-	-	TGTGCCAGCAGCCACAGGGGATTGGGCACCGGGGAGCTGTTTTTT	CASSHRGLGTGELFF
TRBV7-6	TRBJ1-3	-	TRBD1	TGTGCCAGCAGCTCTACGACAGGGAGAGACACCATATATTTT	CASSSTTGRDTIYF
TRBV2	TRBJ1-1	-	-	TGTGCCAGCAGTGAGGGAATTGAAGCTTTCTTT	CASSEGIEAFF
TRBV23-1	TRBJ1-2	few	-	TGCGCCAGCAGTCAACCAAGGACAGTCCAGGACTATGGCTACACCTTC	CASSQPRTVQDYGYTF
TRBV5-4	TRBJ2-7	-	TRBD2	TGTGCCAGCAGCTTGGATCAGCGGGGGACGGACGAGCAGTACTTC	CASSLDQRGTDEQYF
TRBV6-5	TRBJ2-3	-	-	TGTGCCAGCAGATCGGGCAAACGAGATACGCAGTATTTT	CASRSGKRDTQYF
TRBV2	TRBJ2-7	-	TRBD1	TGTGCCAGCAGGGCGACAGGGGTTGTCCTCGGGCAGTACTTC	CASRATGVVLGQYF
TRBV19	TRBJ1-6	few	-	TGTGCCAGTACTGCCAGGGAGGGTTCACCCCTCCACTTT	CASTAREGSPLHF
TRBV11-2	TRBJ1-1	once	-	TGTGCCAGCAGCTTGACCGATAGCACTGAAGCTTTCTTT	CASSLTDSTEAFF
TRBV28	TRBJ1-1	-	TRBD1	TGTGCCAGCAGTTTAGGAACAGGGGGCACTGAAGCTTTCTTT	CASSLGTGGTEAFF